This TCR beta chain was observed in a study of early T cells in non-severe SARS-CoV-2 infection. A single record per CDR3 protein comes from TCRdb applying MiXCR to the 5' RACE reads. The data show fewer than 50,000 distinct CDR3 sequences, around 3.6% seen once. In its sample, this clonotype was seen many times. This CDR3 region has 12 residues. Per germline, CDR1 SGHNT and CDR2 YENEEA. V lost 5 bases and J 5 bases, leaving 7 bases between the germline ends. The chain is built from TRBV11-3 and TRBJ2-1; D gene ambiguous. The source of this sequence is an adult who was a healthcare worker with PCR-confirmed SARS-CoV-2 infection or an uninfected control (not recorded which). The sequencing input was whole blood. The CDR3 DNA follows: TGTGCCAGCAGCGCCCGTGACAATGAGCAGTTCTTC. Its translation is CASSARDNEQFF.